This paragraph reports one T cell receptor beta chain. Time point meaning: after dendritic cell vaccination, including at tumor progression/relapse. Fresh-frozen tumor tissue and more than two years of survival data were available for all. No glioblastoma patient carried an isocitrate dehydrogenase mutation. This sample was taken from a study of glioma-infiltrating T cells after dendritic cell vaccination. Across the whole study: Samples are from glioblastoma patients in Phase I and II dendritic cell vaccine trials.

The germline CDR1 and CDR2 sequences are SGHNT and YENEEA. The CDR3 length is 18 residues. The J segment lost 5 bases and the V segment lost 5 bases, leaving 12 bases of the junction unmatched. Up to 2 ug genomic DNA was used for TCRB CDR3 amplification. Assay used: immunoSEQ multiplex PCR; TCRdb lists only in-frame clones, some missing. The table records 50,000 to 75,000 clones, approximately 81% of them present only once. The specimen comprised blood, sampled after dendritic cell vaccination. The receptor comes from a human donor with glioblastoma. The chain links TRBV11-3 to TRBJ2-2; 12 bases map to TRBD2. CDR3 in amino acids: CASSDGLAGRTGTGELFF. CDR3 in DNA: TGTGCCAGCAGCGATGGACTAGCGGGACGAACGGGGACCGGGGAGCTGTTTTTT.